Sequencing of this T cell receptor beta chain was carried out in a study of blood T cell repertoires in COVID-19. At the level of the study: From the United States, Italy and Spain came samples of acute and convalescent COVID-19. Sample material is recorded as cDNA or gDNA derived from T cells, B-cell-depleted T cells, or PBMCs.

The authors' processing: Nucleated cell number was recorded as an estimate derived from reference gene primer amplification. Sequencing used immunoSEQ multiplex PCR; TCRdb keeps in-frame clones, though not all of them. V and J calls plus clone size are reproduced from that table; the DNA served to infer D and trimming. The table records 130,000 to 150,000 clones, 81% of them present only once. CDR1 and CDR2 (germline): SGHDT, YYEEEE. V lost 0 bases and J lost 5; bases outside the gene matches: 5. This CDR3 contains 15 residues. This TCR derives from a human donor in a cohort sampled during active COVID-19. The chain recombines TRBV5-6 with TRBJ1-2; 9 nucleotides align to TRBD1. Sequencing was performed on peripheral blood. This CDR3 reads CASSLGGQGYYGYTF. The CDR3 bases are TGTGCCAGCAGCTTGGGGGGACAGGGTTATTATGGCTACACCTTC.